This TCR beta chain was retrieved from a study of T cells after posttransplantation cyclophosphamide. Per germline, CDR1 SGHTA and CDR2 FQGTGA. This CDR3 has 13 amino acids. With 1 base removed from V and 7 bases from J, the gap between germline ends came to 8 bases. This clone was observed a few times. Sequenced by immunoSEQ multiplex PCR; TCRdb stores in-frame clones only, minus some. The repertoire consists of tens of thousands of clones, none detected only once. Material for sequencing was PBMCs. The chain uses TRBV7-3 and TRBJ2-1, with D maybe TRBD1 (6 bases). This TCR came from a woman between 55 and 75 years old in good health, CMV-negative, and a related stem cell transplant donor. The CDR3 DNA reads as TGTGCCAGCAGCTTAAGCAGGGGAAATGAGCAGTTCTTC. It is translated as CASSLSRGNEQFF.